This T cell receptor (beta chain) was found in a study of blood T cell repertoires in COVID-19. As for the study in general: The United States, Italy and Spain were the sources of the acute and convalescent COVID-19 samples. Nucleic acid was either cDNA or gDNA, and it came from T cells, B-cell-depleted T cells, or PBMCs.

Assay: immunoSEQ multiplex PCR; the TCRdb copy retains only in-frame clones and omits some. The sample yields about 220,000 clones, approximately 82% seen once. V lost 5 bases, J lost 0 bases, and 14 bases lay in between. Germline assignment: CDR1 SGHVS and CDR2 FNYEAQ. The CDR3 is 16 residues long. This clone was recorded a few times. The receptor's source is a man aged 50 to 60 with active or convalescent COVID-19. The chain recombines TRBV7-6 with TRBJ1-3; D call uncertain. Sequences were obtained from peripheral blood. CDR3 protein: CASSPFGFASGNTIYF. CDR3 sequence (DNA): TGTGCCAGCAGCCCATTCGGGTTCGCCTCTGGAAACACCATATATTTT.